This T cell receptor (beta chain) was recorded in a study of cytomegalovirus exposure and HLA in healthy donors. Study details: Among the 350 to 400 donors who were genotyped, 81% fell in the genetic ancestry cluster that is associated with self-reported Caucasian donors.

Germline lookup yields CDR1 SGHNT and CDR2 YYREEE (reference sequence). V shed 5 bases, J shed 0 bases, and the junction held 8 bases outside the gene matches. The length of the CDR3 is 18 residues. Study-wide results and caveats: The CMV antigen specificity of a few CMV-associated chains was confirmed through in vitro analysis. V- and J-gene trimming in TCR beta was tied to a missense DCLRE1C variant by an analysis performed later.

Details on this clone: Antigen unknown.

PCR primers comprised 60 Vbeta and 13 Jbeta primers. Authors' processing steps: Counted up in a later analysis, unique TCR beta chains came to around 80 million, with about 10 million shared. The repertoire was sequenced with immunoSEQ multiplex PCR; TCRdb's copy has only in-frame clones and lacks some. Clone size and V and J calls were adopted from that table, with D and trimming inferred from the DNA. The profile covers roughly 170,000 clones, with approximately 80% appearing a single time and roughly 4.8% taken by the ten largest. The sequence came from a woman between 45 and 60 years old in good health and CMV-seropositive. The sample taken for sequencing was PBMCs. The chain is built from TRBV5-4 and TRBJ2-6; TRBD1 matches 10 bases. CDR3 nucleotide sequence: TGTGCCAGCAGGAGATTGGGACAGGGGCTCTCTGGGGCCAACGTCCTGACTTTC. The encoded protein is CASRRLGQGLSGANVLTF.